The 9 T cell receptor beta chains presented below share a single source sample, sequenced in a study of shared clonotypes between healthy human individuals. The repertoire was sequenced with immunoSEQ multiplex PCR; TCRdb's copy has only in-frame clones and lacks some. The table records tens of thousands of clones, about 61% of them present only once. The sequenced sample consisted of memory CD8+ T cells sorted from blood. Subset reported: CD45RO+ cells pooled with CCR7-negative TemRA cells. The receptors come from a man between 25 and 39 years old in good health.

The chain has TRBV15 and TRBJ1-3; perhaps TRBD1 as D (6 bases). The CDR3 contains 18 residues. Germline V gives CDR1 LNHNV, CDR2 YYDKDF (reference sequence). Trimming left V 3 bases short and J 0 bases short, with 18 bases between. CDR3 coding DNA: TGTGCCACCAGCAGTTATTCCAGGGGTAGGGTCTCTGGAAACACCATATATTTT. Translated: CATSSYSRGRVSGNTIYF. Full variable domain (rest looked up from reference TRBV15 and TRBJ1-3): DAMVIQNPRYQVTQFGKPVTLSCSQTLNHNVMYWYQQKSSQAPKLLFHYYDKDFNNEADTPDNFQSRRPNTSFCFLDIRSPGLGDTAMYLCATSSYSRGRVSGNTIYFGEGSWLTVV.

The rearrangement links TRBV9 to TRBJ2-1, with 11 bases lining up with TRBD2. Germline V gene data show CDR1 as SGDLS and CDR2 as YYNGEE. The CDR3 covers 16 residues. J was trimmed by 1 base and V by 4 bases; bases with no gene match: 4. DNA of the CDR3: TGTGCCAGCAGCCCTCGACTAGCGGGGTCCTACAATGAGCAGTTCTTC. Translated: CASSPRLAGSYNEQFF.

DNA for the CDR3: TGTGCCAGTAGTCTCAGCTTCTATGGCTACACCTTC. Translating gives CASSLSFYGYTF. The V and J genes are TRBV19 and TRBJ1-2; no firm D call. The germline gives CDR1 LNHDA, CDR2 SQIVND (reference sequence). The V gene lost 5 bases and the J gene lost 4 bases, with 8 bases spanning the gap. The CDR3 consists of 12 residues. Combining the CDR3 with reference TRBV19 and TRBJ1-2 gives the whole variable domain DGGITQSPKYLFRKEGQNVTLSCEQNLNHDAMYWYRQDPGQGLRLIYYSQIVNDFQKGDIAEGYSVSREKKESFPLTVTSAQKNPTAFYLCASSLSFYGYTFGSGTRLTVV.

This chain uses TRBV9 with TRBJ2-1; 7 bases are shared with TRBD2. Per germline, CDR1 SGDLS and CDR2 YYNGEE. The trim removed 0 bases at V and 6 bases at J, leaving 3 bases unmatched. The CDR3 runs 14 residues. CDR3 amino acids: CASSVGLAINEQFF. CDR3 coding DNA: TGTGCCAGCAGCGTAGGACTAGCAATCAATGAGCAGTTCTTC.

This clone occurred a few times. The chain joins TRBV6-1 to TRBJ2-7; D uncertain. V lost 10 bases to trimming and J lost 10 bases, with 11 bases between them. The CDR3 runs 9 residues. The germline V gene has CDR1 MNHNS and CDR2 SASEGT. The CDR3 sequence: CANNSFQYF. CDR3 DNA: TGTGCCAACAACAGTTTTCAGTACTTC.

Points on this clone: This may be a read error, as it is one base from a much larger clone. This chain links TRBV7-4 with TRBJ1-5; no clear D. The CDR3 sequence is 15 residues long. V lost 1 base and J lost 0, with 7 bases in between. Germline CDR1 and CDR2: SGHVT and SQSDAQ. The DNA of the CDR3 is TGTGCCAGCAGCTTAGAGGGTTATAGCAATCAGCCCCAGCATTTT. This encodes CASSLEGYSNQPQHF.

V and J are TRBV10-2 and TRBJ2-7; D gene uncertain. The germline CDR1 and CDR2 sequences are WSHSY and SAAADI. Trimming left V 3 bases short and J 0 bases short, with 3 bases between. CDR3 length equals 12 residues. The CDR3 DNA sequence: TGCGCCAGCAGTGATATCTCCTACGAGCAGTACTTC. Its translation is CASSDISYEQYF.

The chain combines TRBV20-1 with TRBJ1-1; D remains ambiguous. This CDR3 spans 11 amino acids. Germline V gene data show CDR1 as DFQATT and CDR2 as SNEGSKA (reference sequence). V shed 1 base and J shed 5 bases, with 5 bases lying between them. CDR3 loop: CSARATTEAFF. CDR3 sequence (DNA): TGCAGTGCTAGAGCGACGACTGAAGCTTTCTTT.

This clone turned up a few times. The gene calls are TRBV4-1 and TRBJ1-5; 8 nucleotides match TRBD1. In germline, CDR1 is MGHRA, CDR2 YSYEKL. This CDR3 is 17 amino acids long. V was clipped by 2 bases and J by 0 bases; unmatched bases: 6. CDR3 in amino acids: CASSQYQGAGSNQPQHF. CDR3 sequence (DNA): TGCGCCAGCAGCCAATACCAGGGGGCGGGTAGCAATCAGCCCCAGCATTTT.